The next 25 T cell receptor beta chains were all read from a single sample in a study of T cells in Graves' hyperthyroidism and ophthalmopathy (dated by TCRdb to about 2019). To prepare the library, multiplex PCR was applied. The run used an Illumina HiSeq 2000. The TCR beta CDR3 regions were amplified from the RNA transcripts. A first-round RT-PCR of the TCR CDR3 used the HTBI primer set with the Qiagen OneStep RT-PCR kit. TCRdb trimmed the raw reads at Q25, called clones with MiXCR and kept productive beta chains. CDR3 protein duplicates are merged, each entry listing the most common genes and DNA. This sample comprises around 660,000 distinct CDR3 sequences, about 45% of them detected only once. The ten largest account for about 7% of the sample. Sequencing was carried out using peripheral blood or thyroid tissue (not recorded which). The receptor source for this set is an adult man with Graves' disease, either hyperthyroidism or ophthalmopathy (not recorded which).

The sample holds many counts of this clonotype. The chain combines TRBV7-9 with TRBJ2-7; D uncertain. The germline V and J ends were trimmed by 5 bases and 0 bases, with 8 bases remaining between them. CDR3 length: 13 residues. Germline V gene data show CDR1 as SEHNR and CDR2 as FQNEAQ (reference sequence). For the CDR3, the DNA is TGTGCCAGCAGCCCAAGACACTCCTACGAGCAGTACTTC. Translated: CASSPRHSYEQYF. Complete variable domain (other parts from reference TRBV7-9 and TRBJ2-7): DTGVSQNPRHKITKRGQNVTFRCDPISEHNRLYWYRQTLGQGPEFLTYFQNEAQLEKSRLLSDRFSAERPKGSFSTLEIQRTEQGDSAMYLCASSPRHSYEQYFGPGTRLTVT.

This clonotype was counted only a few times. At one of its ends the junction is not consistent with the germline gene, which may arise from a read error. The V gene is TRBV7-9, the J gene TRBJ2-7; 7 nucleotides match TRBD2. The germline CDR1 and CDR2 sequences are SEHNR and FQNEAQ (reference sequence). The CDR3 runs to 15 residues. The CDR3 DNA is TGCGCCAGCAGCCGGGACTACCCCAGCTCCTACGAGCAGTACTTC. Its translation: CASSRDYPSSYEQYF.

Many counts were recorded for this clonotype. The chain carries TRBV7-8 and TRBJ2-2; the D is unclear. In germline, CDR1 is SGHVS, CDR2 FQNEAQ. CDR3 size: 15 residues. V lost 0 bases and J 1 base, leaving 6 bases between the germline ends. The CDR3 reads CASSLAIGNTGELFF. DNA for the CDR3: TGTGCCAGCAGCTTAGCTATCGGGAACACCGGGGAGCTGTTTTTT.

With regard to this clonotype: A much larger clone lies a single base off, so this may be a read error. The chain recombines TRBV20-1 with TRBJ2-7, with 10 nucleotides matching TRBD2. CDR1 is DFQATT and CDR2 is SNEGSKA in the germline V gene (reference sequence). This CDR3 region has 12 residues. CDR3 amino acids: CSAARTSGGQHF. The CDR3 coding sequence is TGCAGTGCTGCACGGACTAGCGGTGGGCAGCACTTC.

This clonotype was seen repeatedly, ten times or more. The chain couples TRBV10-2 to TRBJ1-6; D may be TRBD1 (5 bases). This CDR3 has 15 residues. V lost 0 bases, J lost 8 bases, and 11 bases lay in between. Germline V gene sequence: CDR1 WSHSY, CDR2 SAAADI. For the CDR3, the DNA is TGCGCCAGCAGTGAGTCCAGGGTGAAGGATTCACCCCTCCACTTT. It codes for CASSESRVKDSPLHF.

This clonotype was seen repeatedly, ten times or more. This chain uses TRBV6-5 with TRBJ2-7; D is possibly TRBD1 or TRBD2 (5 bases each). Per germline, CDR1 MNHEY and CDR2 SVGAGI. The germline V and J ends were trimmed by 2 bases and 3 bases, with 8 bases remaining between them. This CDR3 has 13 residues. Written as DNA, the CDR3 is TGTGCCAGCAGTTACAGGGACGACTACGAGCAGTACTTC. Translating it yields CASSYRDDYEQYF.

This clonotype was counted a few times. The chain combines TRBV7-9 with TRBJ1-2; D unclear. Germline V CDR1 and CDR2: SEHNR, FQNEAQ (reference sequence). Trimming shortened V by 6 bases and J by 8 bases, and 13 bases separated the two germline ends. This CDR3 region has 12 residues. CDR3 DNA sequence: TGTGCCAGCAGAAAGCCGATCGGGGGCTACACCTTC. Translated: CASRKPIGGYTF.

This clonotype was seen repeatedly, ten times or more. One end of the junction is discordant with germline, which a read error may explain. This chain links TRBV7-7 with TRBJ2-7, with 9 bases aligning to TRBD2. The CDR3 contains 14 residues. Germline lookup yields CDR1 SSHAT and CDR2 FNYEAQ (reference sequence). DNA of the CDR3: TGTGCTAGCAGCGTCAGCGGGAGGAGTGACGAGCAGTACTTC. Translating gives CASSVSGRSDEQYF.

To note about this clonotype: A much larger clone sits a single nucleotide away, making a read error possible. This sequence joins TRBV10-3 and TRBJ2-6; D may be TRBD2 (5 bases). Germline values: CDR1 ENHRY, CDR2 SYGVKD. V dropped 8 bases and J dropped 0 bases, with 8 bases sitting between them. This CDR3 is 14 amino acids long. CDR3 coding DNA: TGTGCCATCGGACGGGACTCTGGGGCCAACGTCCTGACTTTC. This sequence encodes CAIGRDSGANVLTF.

For the CDR3, the DNA is TGTGCCAGCAGTGGGGGGGTGACCCAGTACTTC. Protein: CASSGGVTQYF. This chain joins TRBV11-1 and TRBJ2-5, with 7 bases lining up with TRBD2. The J segment lost 7 bases and the V segment lost 6 bases, leaving 2 bases of the junction unmatched. The CDR3 spans 11 residues. In germline, CDR1 is SGHAT, CDR2 FQDESV (reference sequence).

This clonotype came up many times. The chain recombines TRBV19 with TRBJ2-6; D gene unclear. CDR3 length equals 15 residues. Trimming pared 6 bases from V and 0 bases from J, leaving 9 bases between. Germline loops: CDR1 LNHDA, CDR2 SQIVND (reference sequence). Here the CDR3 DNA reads TGTGCCAGTAGGCAAGTGCTCTCTGGGGCCAACGTCCTGACTTTC. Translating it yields CASRQVLSGANVLTF.

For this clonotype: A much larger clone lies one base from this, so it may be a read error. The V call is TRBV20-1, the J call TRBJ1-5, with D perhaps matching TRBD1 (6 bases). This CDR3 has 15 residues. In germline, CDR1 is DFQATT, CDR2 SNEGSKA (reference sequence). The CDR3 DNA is TGCAGTGCCGTCGGACAGTCGGTAGACAATCTGCCCCAGCATTTT. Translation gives CSAVGQSVDNLPQHF.

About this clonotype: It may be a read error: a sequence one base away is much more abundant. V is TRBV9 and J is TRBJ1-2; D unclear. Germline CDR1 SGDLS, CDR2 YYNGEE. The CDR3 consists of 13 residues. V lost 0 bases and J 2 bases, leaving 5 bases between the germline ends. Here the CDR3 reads CASSVAENYGYTF. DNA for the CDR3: TGTGCCAGCAGCGTAGCGGAGAACTATGGCTACACCTTC.

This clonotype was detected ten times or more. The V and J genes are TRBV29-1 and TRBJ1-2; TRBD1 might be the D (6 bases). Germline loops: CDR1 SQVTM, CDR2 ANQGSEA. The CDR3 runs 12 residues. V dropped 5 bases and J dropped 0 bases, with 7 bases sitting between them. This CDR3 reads CSVRTANYGYTF. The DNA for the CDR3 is TGCAGCGTTAGGACAGCTAACTATGGCTACACCTTC.

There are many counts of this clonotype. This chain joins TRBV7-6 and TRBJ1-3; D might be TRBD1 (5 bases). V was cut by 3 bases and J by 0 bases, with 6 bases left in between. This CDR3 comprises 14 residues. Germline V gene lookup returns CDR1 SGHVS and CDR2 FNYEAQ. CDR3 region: CASSLTASGNTIYF. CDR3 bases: TGTGCCAGCAGCTTGACAGCCTCTGGAAACACCATATATTTT. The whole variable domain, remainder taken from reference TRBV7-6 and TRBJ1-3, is GAGVSQSPRYKVTKRGQDVALRCDPISGHVSLYWYRQALGQGPEFLTYFNYEAQQDKSGLPNDRFSAERPEGSISTLTIQRTEQRDSAMYRCASSLTASGNTIYFGEGSWLTVV.

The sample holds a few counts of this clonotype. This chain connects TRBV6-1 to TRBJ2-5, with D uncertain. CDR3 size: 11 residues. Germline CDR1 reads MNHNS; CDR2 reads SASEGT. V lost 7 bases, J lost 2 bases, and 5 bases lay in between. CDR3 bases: TGTGCCAGCACCAGACAAGAGACCCAGTACTTC. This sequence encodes CASTRQETQYF.

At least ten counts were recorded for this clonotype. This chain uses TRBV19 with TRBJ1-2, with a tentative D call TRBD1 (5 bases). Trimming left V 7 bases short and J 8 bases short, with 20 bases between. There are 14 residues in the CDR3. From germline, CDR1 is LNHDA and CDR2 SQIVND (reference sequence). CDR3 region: CASNSPGRGGGYTF. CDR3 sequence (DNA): TGTGCCAGTAATTCACCGGGACGGGGAGGGGGCTACACCTTC.

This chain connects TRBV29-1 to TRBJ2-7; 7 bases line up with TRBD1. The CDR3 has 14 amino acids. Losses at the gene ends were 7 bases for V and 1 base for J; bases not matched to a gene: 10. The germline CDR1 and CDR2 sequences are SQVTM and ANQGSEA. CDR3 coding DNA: TGCAGCGGGACAATGACAGGGAATTCCTACGAGCAGTACTTC. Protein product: CSGTMTGNSYEQYF.

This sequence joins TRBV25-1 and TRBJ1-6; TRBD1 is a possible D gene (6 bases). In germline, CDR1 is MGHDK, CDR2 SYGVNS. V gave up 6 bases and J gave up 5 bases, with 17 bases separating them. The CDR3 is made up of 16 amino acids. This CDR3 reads CASSQGSAGDNSPLHF. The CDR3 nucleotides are TGTGCCAGCAGCCAAGGCTCGGCAGGGGATAATTCACCCCTCCACTTT.

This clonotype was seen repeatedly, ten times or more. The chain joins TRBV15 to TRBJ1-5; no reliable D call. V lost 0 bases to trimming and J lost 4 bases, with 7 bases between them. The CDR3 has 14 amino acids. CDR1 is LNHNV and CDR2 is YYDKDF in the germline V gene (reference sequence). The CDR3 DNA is TGTGCCACCAGCAGAGATAGCGGAAATCAGCCCCAGCATTTT. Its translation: CATSRDSGNQPQHF.

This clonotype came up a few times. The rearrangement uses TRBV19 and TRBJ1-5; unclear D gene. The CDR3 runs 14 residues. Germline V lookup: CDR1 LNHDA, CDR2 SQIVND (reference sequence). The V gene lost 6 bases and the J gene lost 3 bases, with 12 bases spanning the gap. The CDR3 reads CASRGPGPNQPQHF. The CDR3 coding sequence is TGTGCCAGTAGAGGCCCCGGGCCCAATCAGCCCCAGCATTTT.

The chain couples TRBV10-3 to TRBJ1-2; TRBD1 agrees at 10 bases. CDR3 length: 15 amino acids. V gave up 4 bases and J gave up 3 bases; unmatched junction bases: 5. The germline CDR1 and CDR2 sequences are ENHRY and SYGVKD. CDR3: CAISAIGTGDYGYTF. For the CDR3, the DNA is TGTGCCATCAGTGCTATCGGGACAGGGGACTATGGCTACACCTTC.

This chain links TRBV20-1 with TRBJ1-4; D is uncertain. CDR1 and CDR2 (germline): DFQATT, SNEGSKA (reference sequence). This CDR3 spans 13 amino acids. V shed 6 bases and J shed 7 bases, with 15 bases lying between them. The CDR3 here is CSARSGIGEKLFF. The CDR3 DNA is TGCAGTGCCCGGTCAGGTATAGGTGAAAAACTGTTTTTT.

The CDR3 DNA reads TGTGCCAGCAGCCAAAACAGGGGGAAGAGCTCTGGGGCCAACGTCCTGACTTTC. It yields the protein CASSQNRGKSSGANVLTF. The genes are TRBV14 and TRBJ2-6, with 8 bases aligning to TRBD1. CDR1 and CDR2 from the germline V gene are SGHDN and FVKESK. The CDR3 is 18 amino acids. The V and J ends lost 2 bases and 0 bases, in that order; junction bases with no gene match: 6.

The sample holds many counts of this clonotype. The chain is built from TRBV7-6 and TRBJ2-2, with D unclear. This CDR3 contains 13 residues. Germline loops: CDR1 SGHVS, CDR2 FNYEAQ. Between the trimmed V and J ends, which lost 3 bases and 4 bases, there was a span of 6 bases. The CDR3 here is CASSFRRTGELFF. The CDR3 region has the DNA TGTGCCAGCAGCTTTCGGCGCACCGGGGAGCTGTTTTTT.